This TCR beta chain was captured in a study of blood T cells in healthy people across ages. Study conclusions and caveats: Older individuals had lower TCR beta diversity per million T cells (the decline was roughly linear).

With regard to this clonotype: Its antigen is not identified. The junction does not match germline at one end; this may be a read error.

Germline CDR1 SGHAT, CDR2 FQNNGV. The CDR3 has 17 residues. Alongside a J-beta primer mix, a sample-barcoded 5' primer served in a second PCR lasting roughly 7 to 12 cycles. MiXCR was run by TCRdb on the 5' RACE reads, yielding one entry per CDR3 protein. The table lists over 1,200,000 distinct CDR3 sequences, 59% of them singletons, with over 6.5% in the top ten. Extracted total RNA amounted to at least 6 micrograms for each sample. This rearrangement joins TRBV11-2 to TRBJ2-5, with 12 positions matching TRBD2. What was sequenced was blood. The source of this sequence is a man between 18 and 29 years old in good health. Here the CDR3 reads CASSLGSLAGGQETLYF. As DNA, the CDR3 is TGTGCCAGCAGCTTAGGGTCGCTAGCGGGAGGGCAAGAGACCCTGTACTTC.